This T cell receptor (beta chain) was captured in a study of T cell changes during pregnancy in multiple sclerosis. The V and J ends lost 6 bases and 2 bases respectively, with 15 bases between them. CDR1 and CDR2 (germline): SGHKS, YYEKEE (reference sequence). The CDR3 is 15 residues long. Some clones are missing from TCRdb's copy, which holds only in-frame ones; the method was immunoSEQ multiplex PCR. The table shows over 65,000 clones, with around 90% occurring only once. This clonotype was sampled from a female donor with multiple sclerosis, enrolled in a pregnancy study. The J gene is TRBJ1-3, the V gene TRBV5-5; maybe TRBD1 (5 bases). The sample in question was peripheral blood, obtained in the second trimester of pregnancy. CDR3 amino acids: CASNWGGVTGNTIYF. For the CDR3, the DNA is TGTGCCAGCAACTGGGGGGGGGTCACTGGAAACACCATATATTTT.